A selection of T cell receptor beta chains follows, all from one sample in a study of T cell responses to AZD1222 COVID-19 vaccine. Only in-frame clones appear in the TCRdb table, and some are missing; sequencing was by immunoSEQ multiplex PCR. Of 150,000 to 180,000 clones in the sample, more than 85% were seen once. Sequenced here: peripheral blood, sampled after recovery from COVID-19. Receptor source: an adult who had recovered from COVID-19. Both conserved end residues are part of each CDR3. The D gene is left open where the match is weak. Size is stated for part of the rows, as once, few or many counts, or as a class when the clone is expanded.

d_gene	v_gene	j_gene	abundance	CDR3nt	CDR3aa
-	TRBV11-1	TRBJ2-2	-	TGTGCCAGCAGCGGGCAGGCTGACACCGGGGAGCTGTTTTTT	CASSGQADTGELFF
TRBD1	TRBV11-2	TRBJ2-3	-	TGTGCCAGCAGGGGGCAGGGGGCAGCCTGGGGAGATACGCAGTATTTT	CASRGQGAAWGDTQYF
-	TRBV28	TRBJ2-2	-	TGTGCCAGCAGTCGGGGGGCGGGCACCGGGGAGCTGTTTTTT	CASSRGAGTGELFF
-	TRBV18	TRBJ2-2	-	TGTGCCAGCTCACAGGCTCGTGGGACCAACACCGGGGAGCTGTTTTTT	CASSQARGTNTGELFF
-	TRBV9	TRBJ2-2	-	TGTGCCAGCAGCGTAGCTTTAGGGCAGGTGGCCGGGGAGCTGTTTTTT	CASSVALGQVAGELFF
-	TRBV10-2	TRBJ2-7	few	TGCGCCAGCACCGGTTCCGGGACTTTAACCTACGAGCAGTACTTC	CASTGSGTLTYEQYF
-	TRBV27	TRBJ1-5	-	TGTGCCAGCAGTGCATTCGGGAACAATCAGCCCCAGCATTTT	CASSAFGNNQPQHF
-	TRBV12-5	TRBJ1-1	-	TGTGCTAGTGGTCCCAGCGGGCGCACTGAAGCTTTCTTT	CASGPSGRTEAFF
TRBD1	TRBV11-2	TRBJ2-2	-	TGTGCCAGCAGCCATAGGACAGGGGGAGTCGGGGAGCTGTTTTTT	CASSHRTGGVGELFF
-	TRBV5-1	TRBJ2-3	-	TGCGCCAGCAGGACGGGGGCCTTCACAGATACGCAGTATTTT	CASRTGAFTDTQYF
-	TRBV5-6	TRBJ1-6	-	TGTGCCAGCAGCTTGGGTCTTAATAATTCACCCCTCCACTTT	CASSLGLNNSPLHF
-	TRBV5-8	TRBJ2-4	-	TGTGCCAGCAGCTTGGGGCTAGCCAAAAACATTCAGTACTTC	CASSLGLAKNIQYF
-	TRBV28	TRBJ1-2	-	TGTGCCAGCAGTTCCGAACCGGTTGAGACCTATGGCTACACCTTC	CASSSEPVETYGYTF